The entry that follows covers one T cell receptor (beta chain) sequence. Germline V gene sequence: CDR1 SNHLY, CDR2 FYNNEI. CDR3 length: 15 amino acids. V was clipped by 3 bases and J by 8 bases; unmatched bases: 12. This sample is drawn from a study of blood T cell repertoires in COVID-19. Assay used: immunoSEQ multiplex PCR; TCRdb lists only in-frame clones, some missing. The top ten hold 8.8% of the sample, which has fewer than 60,000 clones, approximately 80% seen once. This sequence originates from a man in his fifties or sixties with acute or convalescent COVID-19. Sequenced: peripheral blood. V and J are TRBV2 and TRBJ1-2; TRBD1 matches 7 bases. This CDR3 is CASSDGTDPRVGYTF. The CDR3 coding sequence is TGTGCCAGCAGTGACGGGACAGACCCCAGGGTAGGCTACACCTTC.